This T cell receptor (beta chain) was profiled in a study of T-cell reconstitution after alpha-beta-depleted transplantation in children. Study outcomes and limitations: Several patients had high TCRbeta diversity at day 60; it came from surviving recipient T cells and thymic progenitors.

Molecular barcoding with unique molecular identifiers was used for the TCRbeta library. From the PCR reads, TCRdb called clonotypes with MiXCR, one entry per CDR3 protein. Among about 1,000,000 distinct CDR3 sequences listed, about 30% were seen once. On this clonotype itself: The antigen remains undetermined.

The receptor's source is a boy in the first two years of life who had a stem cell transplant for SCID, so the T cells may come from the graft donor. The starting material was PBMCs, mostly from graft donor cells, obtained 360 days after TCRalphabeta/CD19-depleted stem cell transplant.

The CDR3 nucleotides are TGTGCCAGCAGTGGATGGGGCAGGATGAACACTGAAGCTTTCTTT. As protein: CASSGWGRMNTEAFF. The V and J genes are TRBV25-1 and TRBJ1-1; possibly TRBD1 for D (5 bases). V lost 4 bases, J lost 0 bases, and 12 bases lay in between. This CDR3 contains 15 residues. In germline, CDR1 is MGHDK, CDR2 SYGVNS.